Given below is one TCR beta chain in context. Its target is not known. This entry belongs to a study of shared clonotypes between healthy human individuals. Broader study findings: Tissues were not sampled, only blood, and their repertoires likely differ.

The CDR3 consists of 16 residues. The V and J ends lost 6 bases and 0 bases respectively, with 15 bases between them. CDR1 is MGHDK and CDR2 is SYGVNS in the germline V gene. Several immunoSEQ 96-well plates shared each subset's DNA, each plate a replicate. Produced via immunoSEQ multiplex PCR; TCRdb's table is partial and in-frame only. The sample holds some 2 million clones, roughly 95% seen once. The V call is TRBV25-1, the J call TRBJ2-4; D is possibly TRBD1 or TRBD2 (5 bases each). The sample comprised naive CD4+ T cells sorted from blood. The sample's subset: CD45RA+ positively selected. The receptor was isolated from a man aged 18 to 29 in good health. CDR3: CASSPGGEVAKNIQYF. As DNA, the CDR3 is TGTGCCAGCAGCCCTGGGGGAGAAGTAGCCAAAAACATTCAGTACTTC.